The present entry profiles one TCR beta chain with its context. Its antigen remains unknown. The data stem from a study of cytomegalovirus exposure and HLA in healthy donors. The PCR had 60 Vbeta and 13 Jbeta primers. Sequencing was performed with immunoSEQ multiplex PCR; in TCRdb, only in-frame clones are kept and a portion is missing. The sample consists of under 200,000 clones, around 82% of them appearing once. General observations from the study: Under in vitro conditions, three CMV-associated chains were confirmed as specific for CMV antigens. As a later analysis revealed, the rate of TCR association differed by HLA locus, with DRB1 most and HLA-C fewest. With high specificity and sensitivity, the classifier reportedly diagnosed cytomegalovirus status.

The CDR3 runs 14 residues. The junction had 0 bases not matched to a gene; V was cut back by 1 base and J by 6 bases. The germline gives CDR1 SGHTA, CDR2 FQGNSA. The rearrangement links TRBV7-2 to TRBJ2-2, with 9 bases lining up with TRBD1. The sample comprised PBMCs. This TCR was recovered from a woman aged 30 to 39 in good health and CMV-seropositive. The CDR3 region is CASSLDRGPGELFF. The CDR3 DNA follows: TGTGCCAGCAGCTTAGACAGGGGGCCCGGGGAGCTGTTTTTT.